Listed here is a single T cell receptor (beta chain). This sample is drawn from a study of regulatory T cells in long-lasting Graves disease. This CDR3 contains 15 residues. V was clipped by 4 bases and J by 4 bases; unmatched bases: 5. The germline CDR1 and CDR2 sequences are KGHDR and SFDVKD. The TCR beta library used iRepertoire HTBI primers with Arm-PCR amplification of CDR3. TCRdb ran MiXCR on the multiplex PCR reads and lists one entry per CDR3 protein. The sample records 520,000 or so distinct CDR3 sequences, more than 10% being singletons. Time point of the sample: newly diagnosed GD, antithyroid drugs for less than 3 months. Preparation of the TCR library used RNA extracted from PBMCs. These data were likewise used in another study, on T cells in Graves' hyperthyroidism and ophthalmopathy.

The clonotype was recovered from a young woman with Graves disease. This material consisted of peripheral blood mononuclear cells (PBMCs), taken at new diagnosis, from a patient treated with antithyroid drugs. The rearrangement links TRBV24-1 to TRBJ2-3; 9 nucleotides match TRBD1. The CDR3 reads CATSDPGQGPDTQYF. Here the CDR3 DNA reads TGTGCCACCAGTGACCCGGGACAGGGACCAGATACGCAGTATTTT.